Sequencing of this TCR beta chain was carried out in a study of T-cell reconstitution after alpha-beta-depleted transplantation in children listed by TCRdb under 2016. Looking at the study overall: Using TCR repertoire profiling, the study followed T-cell immune reconstitution in a quantitative way in children after TCRalphabeta/CD19-depleted allogeneic hematopoietic cell transplantation. The study at large found these results: About two months after transplant, the apparently early recovery of alphabetaT-cell counts reportedly depended on just several hundred clones that had expanded rapidly and came from non-depleted graft cells. The high TCRbeta diversity at day 60 in some patients was ascribed to recipient T cells and intrathymic progenitors that had survived conditioning. Over subsequent months, a decline in hyperexpanded clone frequencies was noted, and after one year, T-cell counts and TCRbeta diversity were mostly ascribed to newly produced T cells.

With respect to this clonotype: The target of this receptor is not known. Base qualities were left out, and no much larger clone turns up one base away.

The treatment or condition label, as the study defines it: allogeneic hematopoietic cell transplantation with graft depleted of TCRalphabeta T cells and CD19 B cells. TCRalphabeta/CD19-depleted allogeneic hematopoietic cell grafts were given to the transplant recipients, all of whom were children. Reading from cysteine to phenylalanine, the CDR3 counts 14 amino acids. The retained sequence is limited to the CDR3, 42 bases, with the frame set at the first base. CDR1 DFQATT and CDR2 SNEGSKA are derived from the germline V gene (reference sequence). V has 5 bases trimmed and J has 5 bases trimmed; junction bases matching no gene number 7. Library method: PCR. The sequencer was an Illumina HiSeq 2500. To normalize quantification of the TCRbeta repertoire, the TCR libraries were built with molecular barcoding that relied on unique molecular identifiers. The public reads were reanalyzed by TCRdb: fastp trimming at Q25, MiXCR alignment, in-frame beta chains only. Rows with a matching CDR3 protein are joined into one entry that keeps the most common DNA and genes. The sample table records some 80,000 distinct CDR3 sequences; less than 20% of these occur just once. The ten biggest clones cover less than 60% of the sample.

The TCR sequence derives from a male patient aged 2-15 years who had a stem cell transplant for acute lymphoblastic leukemia, so the T cells may come from the graft donor. The source material was PBMCs, mostly from graft donor cells, sampled 360 days after TCRalphabeta/CD19-depleted stem cell transplant. The sequence is built from TRBV20-1 and TRBJ2-3, and 10 junctional nucleotides match TRBD2. The nucleotide sequence reads TGCAGTGCTGCTCTAGCGGGAGAGGGAGATACGCAGTATTTT. This yields the protein CSAALAGEGDTQYF.